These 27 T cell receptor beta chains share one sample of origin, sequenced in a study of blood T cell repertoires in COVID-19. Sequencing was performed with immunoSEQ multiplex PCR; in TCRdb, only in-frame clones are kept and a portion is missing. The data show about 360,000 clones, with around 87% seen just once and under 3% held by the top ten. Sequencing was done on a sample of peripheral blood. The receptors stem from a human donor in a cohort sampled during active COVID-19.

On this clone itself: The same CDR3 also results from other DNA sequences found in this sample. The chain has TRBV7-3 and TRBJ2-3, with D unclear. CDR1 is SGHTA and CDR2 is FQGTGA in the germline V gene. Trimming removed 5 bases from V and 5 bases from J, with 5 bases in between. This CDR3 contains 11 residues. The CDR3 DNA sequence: TGTGCCAGCAGCGCCGGAGATACGCAGTATTTT. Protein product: CASSAGDTQYF.

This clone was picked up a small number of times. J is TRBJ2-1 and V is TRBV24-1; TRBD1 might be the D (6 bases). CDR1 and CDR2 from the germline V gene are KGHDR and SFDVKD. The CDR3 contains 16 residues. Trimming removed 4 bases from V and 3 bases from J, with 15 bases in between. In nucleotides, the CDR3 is TGTGCCACCAGTGACAAGGGACAAGGGTTCTACAATGAGCAGTTCTTC. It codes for CATSDKGQGFYNEQFF.

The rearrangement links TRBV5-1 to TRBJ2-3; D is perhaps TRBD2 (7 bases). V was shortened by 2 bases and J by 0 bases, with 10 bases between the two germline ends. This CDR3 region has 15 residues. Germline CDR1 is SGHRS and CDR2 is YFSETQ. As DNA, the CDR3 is TGCGCCAGCAGCTTCGGGGGGCCTAGCACAGATACGCAGTATTTT. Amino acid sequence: CASSFGGPSTDTQYF.

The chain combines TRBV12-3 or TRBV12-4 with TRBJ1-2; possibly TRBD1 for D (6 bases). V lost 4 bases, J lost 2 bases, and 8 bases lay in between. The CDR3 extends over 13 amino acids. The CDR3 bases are TGTGCCAGCAGTTACGGACAGAACTATGGCTACACCTTC. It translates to CASSYGQNYGYTF.

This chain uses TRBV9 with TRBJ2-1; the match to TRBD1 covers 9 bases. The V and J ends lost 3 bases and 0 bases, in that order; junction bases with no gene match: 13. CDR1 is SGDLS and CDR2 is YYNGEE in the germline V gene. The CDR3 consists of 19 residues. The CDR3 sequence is CASSAGDRDRISSYNEQFF. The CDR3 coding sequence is TGTGCCAGCAGCGCCGGGGACAGGGATAGAATAAGCTCCTACAATGAGCAGTTCTTC.

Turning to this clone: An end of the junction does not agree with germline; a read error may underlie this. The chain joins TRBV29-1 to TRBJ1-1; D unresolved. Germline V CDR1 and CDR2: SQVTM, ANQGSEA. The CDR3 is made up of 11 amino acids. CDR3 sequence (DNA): TGCAGCGGTGAACAGAACACTGAAGCTTTCTTT. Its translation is CSGEQNTEAFF.

The CDR3 spells CASSLLQVSSYNEQFF. The CDR3 DNA follows: TGCGCCAGCAGCTTATTACAGGTTAGCTCCTACAATGAGCAGTTCTTC. V gene TRBV5-1 combines with J gene TRBJ2-1, with TRBD1 as a possible D gene (5 bases). This CDR3 contains 16 residues. V was clipped by 2 bases and J by 0 bases, with 12 bases between them. CDR1 and CDR2 from the germline V gene are SGHRS and YFSETQ. Full variable domain (remainder filled in from reference TRBV5-1 and TRBJ2-1): KAGVTQTPRYLIKTRGQQVTLSCSPISGHRSVSWYQQTPGQGLQFLFEYFSETQRNKGNFPGRFSGRQFSNSRSEMNVSTLELGDSALYLCASSLLQVSSYNEQFFGPGTRLTVL.

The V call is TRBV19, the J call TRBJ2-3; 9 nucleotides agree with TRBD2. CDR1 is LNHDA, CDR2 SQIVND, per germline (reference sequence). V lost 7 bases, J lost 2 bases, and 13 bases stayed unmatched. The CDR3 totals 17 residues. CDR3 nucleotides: TGTGCCAGTACGAGTAGCGGGGGCCTCACCTACACAGATACGCAGTATTTT. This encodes CASTSSGGLTYTDTQYF.

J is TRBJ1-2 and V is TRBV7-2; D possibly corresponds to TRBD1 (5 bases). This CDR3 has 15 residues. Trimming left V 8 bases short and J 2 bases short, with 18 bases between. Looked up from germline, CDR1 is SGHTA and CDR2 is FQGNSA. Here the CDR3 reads CASRTGGAANYGYTF. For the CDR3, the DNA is TGTGCCAGCCGGACCGGGGGAGCAGCCAACTATGGCTACACCTTC.

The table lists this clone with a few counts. CDR3 protein: CASSARQGNYGYTF. The CDR3, as DNA: TGTGCCAGCAGTGCCCGACAGGGTAACTATGGCTACACCTTC. The chain combines TRBV2 with TRBJ1-2, with 7 bases aligning to TRBD1. This CDR3 is built from 14 residues. CDR1 and CDR2 (germline): SNHLY, FYNNEI. The V segment lost 4 bases and the J segment 1 base; nucleotides outside the gene matches: 3.

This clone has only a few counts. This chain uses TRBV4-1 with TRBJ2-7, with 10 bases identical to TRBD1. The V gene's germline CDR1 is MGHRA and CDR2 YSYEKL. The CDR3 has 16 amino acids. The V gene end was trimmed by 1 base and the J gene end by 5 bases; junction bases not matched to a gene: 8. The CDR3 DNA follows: TGCGCCAGCAGCCAAGTTTTTAGGACAGGGGGTAACGAGCAGTACTTC. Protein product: CASSQVFRTGGNEQYF.

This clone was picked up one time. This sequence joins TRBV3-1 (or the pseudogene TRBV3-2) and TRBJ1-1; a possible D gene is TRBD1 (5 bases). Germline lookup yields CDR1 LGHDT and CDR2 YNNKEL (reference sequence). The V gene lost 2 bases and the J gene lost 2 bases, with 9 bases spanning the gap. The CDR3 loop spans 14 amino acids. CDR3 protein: CASSQIRANTEAFF. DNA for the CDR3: TGTGCCAGCAGCCAAATCAGGGCCAACACTGAAGCTTTCTTT.

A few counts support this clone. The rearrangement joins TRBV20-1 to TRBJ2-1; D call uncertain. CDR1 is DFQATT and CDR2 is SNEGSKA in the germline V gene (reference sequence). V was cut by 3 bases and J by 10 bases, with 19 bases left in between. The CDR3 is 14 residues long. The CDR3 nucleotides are TGCAGTGCTAGTCAGCACGGTCTGCGGTCGGAGCAGTTCTTC. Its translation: CSASQHGLRSEQFF.

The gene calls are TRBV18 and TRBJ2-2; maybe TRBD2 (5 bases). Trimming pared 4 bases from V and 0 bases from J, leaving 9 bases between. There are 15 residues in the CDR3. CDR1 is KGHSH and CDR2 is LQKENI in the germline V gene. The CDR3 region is CASSLSGANTGELFF. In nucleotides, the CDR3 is TGTGCCAGCTCACTGAGCGGAGCGAACACCGGGGAGCTGTTTTTT.

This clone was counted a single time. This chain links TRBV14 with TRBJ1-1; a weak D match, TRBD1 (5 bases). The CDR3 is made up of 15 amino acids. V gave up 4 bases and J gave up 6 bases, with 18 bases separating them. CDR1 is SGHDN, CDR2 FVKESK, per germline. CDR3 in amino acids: CASSLNSGKGAEAFF. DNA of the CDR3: TGTGCCAGCAGCCTAAACTCAGGGAAAGGTGCTGAAGCTTTCTTT.

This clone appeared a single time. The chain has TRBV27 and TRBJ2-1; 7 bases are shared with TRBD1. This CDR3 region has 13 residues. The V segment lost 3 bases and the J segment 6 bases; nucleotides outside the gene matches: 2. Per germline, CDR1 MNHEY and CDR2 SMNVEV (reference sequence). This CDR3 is CASSFGTANEQFF. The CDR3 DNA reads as TGTGCCAGCAGTTTTGGGACAGCCAATGAGCAGTTCTTC.

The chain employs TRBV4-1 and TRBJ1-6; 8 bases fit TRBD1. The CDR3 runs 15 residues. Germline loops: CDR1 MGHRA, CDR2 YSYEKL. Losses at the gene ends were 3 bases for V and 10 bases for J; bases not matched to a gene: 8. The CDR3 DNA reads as TGCGCCAGCAGCCAGTCCGGACAGGGAGGATCACCCCTCCACTTT. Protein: CASSQSGQGGSPLHF.

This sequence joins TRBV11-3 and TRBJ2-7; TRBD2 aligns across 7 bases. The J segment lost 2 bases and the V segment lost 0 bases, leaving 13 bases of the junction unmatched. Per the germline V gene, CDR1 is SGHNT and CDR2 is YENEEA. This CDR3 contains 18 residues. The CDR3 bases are TGTGCCAGCAGCTTAGATCGGGAGAGGCAGCGGGATACCTACGAGCAGTACTTC. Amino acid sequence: CASSLDRERQRDTYEQYF.

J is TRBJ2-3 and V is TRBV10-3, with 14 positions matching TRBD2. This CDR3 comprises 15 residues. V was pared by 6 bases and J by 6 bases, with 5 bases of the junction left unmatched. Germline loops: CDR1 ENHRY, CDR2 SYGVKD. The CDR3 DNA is TGTGCCATCAGCCCGGGACTAGCGGGAGCCGATACGCAGTATTTT. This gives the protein CAISPGLAGADTQYF.

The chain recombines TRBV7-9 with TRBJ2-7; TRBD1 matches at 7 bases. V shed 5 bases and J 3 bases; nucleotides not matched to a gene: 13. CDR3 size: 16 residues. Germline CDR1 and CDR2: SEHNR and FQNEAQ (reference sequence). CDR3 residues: CASSPQGQSTFYEQYF. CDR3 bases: TGTGCCAGCAGCCCCCAGGGACAGAGTACTTTCTACGAGCAGTACTTC.

The DNA of the CDR3 is TGTGCCAGCAGCTCGGGACAGGGTGAGGGTCCTAACTATGGCTACACCTTC. Its protein is CASSSGQGEGPNYGYTF. The chain carries TRBV7-9 and TRBJ1-2, with 9 bases identical to TRBD1. The CDR3 runs 17 residues. Germline V gives CDR1 SEHNR, CDR2 FQNEAQ (reference sequence). The junction had 9 bases not matched to a gene; V was cut back by 4 bases and J by 0 bases.

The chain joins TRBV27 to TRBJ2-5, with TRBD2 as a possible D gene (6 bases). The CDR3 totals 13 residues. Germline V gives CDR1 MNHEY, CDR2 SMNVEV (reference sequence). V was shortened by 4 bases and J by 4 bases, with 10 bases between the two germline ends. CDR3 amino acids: CASSSGRRETQYF. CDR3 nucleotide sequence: TGTGCCAGCAGTTCTGGGAGGAGAGAGACCCAGTACTTC.

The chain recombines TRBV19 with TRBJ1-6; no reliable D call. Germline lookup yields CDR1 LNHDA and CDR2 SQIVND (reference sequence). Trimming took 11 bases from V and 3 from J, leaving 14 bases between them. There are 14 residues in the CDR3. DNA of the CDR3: TGTGCCTCCGGCGGGCGGATCTATAATTCACCCCTCCACTTT. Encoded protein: CASGGRIYNSPLHF.

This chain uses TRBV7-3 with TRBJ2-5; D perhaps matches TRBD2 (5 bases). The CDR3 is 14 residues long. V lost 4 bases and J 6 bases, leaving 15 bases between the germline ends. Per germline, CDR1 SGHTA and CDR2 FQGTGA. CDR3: CASSSPTGDKTQYF. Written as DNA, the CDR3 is TGTGCCAGCAGCTCCCCGACCGGGGATAAGACCCAGTACTTC.

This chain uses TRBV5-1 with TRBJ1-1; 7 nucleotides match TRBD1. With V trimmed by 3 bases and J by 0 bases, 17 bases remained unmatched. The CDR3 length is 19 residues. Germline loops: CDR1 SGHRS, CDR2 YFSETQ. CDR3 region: CASSSGSRDSLNLNTEAFF. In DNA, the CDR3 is TGCGCCAGCAGCTCCGGCAGTAGGGACAGCCTCAACCTGAACACTGAAGCTTTCTTT.

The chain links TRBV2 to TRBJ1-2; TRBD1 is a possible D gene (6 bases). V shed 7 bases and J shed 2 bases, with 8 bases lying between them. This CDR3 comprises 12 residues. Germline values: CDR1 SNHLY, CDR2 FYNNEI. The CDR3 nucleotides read TGTGCCAGCATTGGACAGAACTATGGCTACACCTTC. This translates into CASIGQNYGYTF.

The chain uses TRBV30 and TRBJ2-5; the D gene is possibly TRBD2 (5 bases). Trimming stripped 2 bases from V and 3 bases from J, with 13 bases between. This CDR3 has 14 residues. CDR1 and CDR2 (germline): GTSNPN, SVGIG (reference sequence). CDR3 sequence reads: CAWSMVAFKETQYF. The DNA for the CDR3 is TGTGCCTGGAGTATGGTAGCGTTTAAAGAGACCCAGTACTTC.